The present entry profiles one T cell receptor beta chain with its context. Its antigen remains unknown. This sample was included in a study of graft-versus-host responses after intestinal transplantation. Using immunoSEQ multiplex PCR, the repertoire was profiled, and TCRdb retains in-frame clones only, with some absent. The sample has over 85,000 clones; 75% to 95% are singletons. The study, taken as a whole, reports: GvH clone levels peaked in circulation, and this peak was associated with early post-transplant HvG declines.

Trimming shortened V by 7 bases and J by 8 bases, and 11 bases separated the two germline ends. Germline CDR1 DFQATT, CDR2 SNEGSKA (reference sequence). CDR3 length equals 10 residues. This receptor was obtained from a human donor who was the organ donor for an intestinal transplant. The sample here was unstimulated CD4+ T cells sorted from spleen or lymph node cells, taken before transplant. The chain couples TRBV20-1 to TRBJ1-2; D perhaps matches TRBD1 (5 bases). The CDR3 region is CSVQTAGYTF. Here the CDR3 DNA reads TGCAGTGTCCAGACAGCCGGCTACACCTTC.